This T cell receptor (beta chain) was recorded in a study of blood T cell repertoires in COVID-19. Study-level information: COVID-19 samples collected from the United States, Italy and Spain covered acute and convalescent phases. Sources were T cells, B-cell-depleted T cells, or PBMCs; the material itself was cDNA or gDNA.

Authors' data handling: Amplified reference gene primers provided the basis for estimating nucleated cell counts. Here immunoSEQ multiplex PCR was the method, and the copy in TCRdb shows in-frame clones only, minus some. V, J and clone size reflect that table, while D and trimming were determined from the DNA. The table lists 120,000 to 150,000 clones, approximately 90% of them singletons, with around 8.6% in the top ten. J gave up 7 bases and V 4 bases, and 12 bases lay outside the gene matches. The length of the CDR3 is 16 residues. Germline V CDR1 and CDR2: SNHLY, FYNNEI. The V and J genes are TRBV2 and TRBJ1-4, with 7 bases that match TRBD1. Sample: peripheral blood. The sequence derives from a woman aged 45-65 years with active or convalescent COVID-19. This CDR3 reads CASSVGQARILEKLFF. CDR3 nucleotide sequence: TGTGCCAGCAGTGTCGGACAGGCGAGAATCCTTGAAAAACTGTTTTTT.